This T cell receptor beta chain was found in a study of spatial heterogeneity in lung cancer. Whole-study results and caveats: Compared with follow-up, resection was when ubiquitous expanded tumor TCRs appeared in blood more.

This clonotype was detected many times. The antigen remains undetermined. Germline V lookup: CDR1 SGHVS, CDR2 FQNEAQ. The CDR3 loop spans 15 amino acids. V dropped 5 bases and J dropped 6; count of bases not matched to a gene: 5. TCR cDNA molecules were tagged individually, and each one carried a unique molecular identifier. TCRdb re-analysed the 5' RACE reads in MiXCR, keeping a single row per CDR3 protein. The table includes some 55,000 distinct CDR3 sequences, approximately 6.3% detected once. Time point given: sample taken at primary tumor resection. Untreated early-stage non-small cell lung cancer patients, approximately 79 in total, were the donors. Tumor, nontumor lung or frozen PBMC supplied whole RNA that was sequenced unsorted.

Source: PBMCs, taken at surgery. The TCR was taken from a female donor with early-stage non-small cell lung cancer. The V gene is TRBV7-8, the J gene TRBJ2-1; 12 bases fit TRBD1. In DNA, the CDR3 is TGTGCCAGCAGCGGGACAGGGGGCGCGGGCAATGAGCAGTTCTTC. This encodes CASSGTGGAGNEQFF.